A selection of T cell receptor beta chains follows, all from one sample in a study of chemoradiotherapy in HPV16-positive cancers. Generated by immunoSEQ multiplex PCR, the TCRdb table keeps only in-frame clones and is missing some. The table records about 32,000 clones, around 89% of them present only once. The source was blood, collected from a patient who underwent chemoradiotherapy. These receptors came from a human donor with HPV-associated anogenital cancer. CDR3s include the opening cysteine and the closing phenylalanine or tryptophan. A D gene is named only where the DNA matches it firmly. Not every row has a clone size; where given, it reads once, few, many or a size class.

abundance	v_gene	d_gene	j_gene	CDR3nt	CDR3aa
once	TRBV28	.	TRBJ2-7	TGTGCCAGCAGATATCGACAGGACGAGGAGTACTTC	CASRYRQDEEYF
once	TRBV7-2	.	TRBJ2-2	TGTGCCAGCACCCCGCCCAGGGTGGGGATGGGCGGGGAGCTGTTTTTT	CASTPPRVGMGGELFF
.	TRBV5-1	.	TRBJ2-5	TGCGCCAGCAGCTTGGCCTGGGGTGTGGAGACCCAGTACTTC	CASSLAWGVETQYF
.	TRBV30	.	TRBJ2-1	TGTGCCTGGAAAGGGGGACTCTACAATGAGCAGTTCTTC	CAWKGGLYNEQFF
.	TRBV19	TRBD1	TRBJ1-5	TGTGCCGCAAAGGGACAGGGGAGCAATCAGCCCCAGCATTTT	CAAKGQGSNQPQHF
.	TRBV15	TRBD2	TRBJ2-3	TGTGCCACCAGCAGAGGTCTAGCGGGAGGTGAAACGCAGTATTTT	CATSRGLAGGETQYF
once	TRBV5-6	TRBD1	TRBJ1-5	TGTGCCAGCAGCTTGGGACCGGACAGGGACCCTTATAGCAATCAGCCCCAGCATTTT	CASSLGPDRDPYSNQPQHF
.	TRBV28	.	TRBJ2-1	TGTGCCAGCAGTTTATTAAGTGTAGCTTTGGGTGAGCAGTTCTTC	CASSLLSVALGEQFF
.	TRBV5-5	.	TRBJ2-5	TGTGCCAGCAGCTTGGCAGGGAGGAGGGAGACCCAGTACTTC	CASSLAGRRETQYF
.	TRBV7-6	.	TRBJ2-1	TGTGCCAGCAGCTTAGTGGGCCAGGGCGCCTACAATGAGCAGTTCTTC	CASSLVGQGAYNEQFF
.	TRBV28	TRBD1	TRBJ1-2	TGTGCCAGCGAGCCGGGACAGGGGGGAGGTGGCTACACCTTC	CASEPGQGGGGYTF
.	TRBV11-2	.	TRBJ1-3	TGTGCCAGCAGCCCGGGAGGAAACACCATATATTTT	CASSPGGNTIYF
.	TRBV4-2	TRBD2	TRBJ2-7	TGTGCCAGCAGCTGGGGACTAGCGGGGGAGTACGAGCAGTACTTC	CASSWGLAGEYEQYF
.	TRBV27	.	TRBJ2-5	TGTGCCAGCAGTTTAGGGCAGGCTCAAGAGACCCAGTACTTC	CASSLGQAQETQYF
few	TRBV5-8	.	TRBJ1-6	TGTGCCAGCAGCTTGGGGGGACTCTATAATTCACCCCTCCACTTT	CASSLGGLYNSPLHF
.	TRBV11-2	.	TRBJ2-7	TGTGCCAGCAGCTTTAAAGGGGACACTCCAAGAGACGAGCAGTACTTC	CASSFKGDTPRDEQYF
.	TRBV29-1	TRBD2	TRBJ2-1	TGCAGCGCCGGGACTAGCGGCGGAGTCCTCAATGAGCAGTTCTTC	CSAGTSGGVLNEQFF
.	TRBV10-2	TRBD2	TRBJ2-1	TGCGCCAGCAGTATAGCGGGAGCCGCCTACAATGAGCAGTTCTTC	CASSIAGAAYNEQFF
.	TRBV28	.	TRBJ2-5	TGTGCCAGCAGTGGGGTAAAAGAGACCCAGTACTTC	CASSGVKETQYF
.	TRBV7-7	.	TRBJ2-6	TGTGCCAGCAGCATACGCCCACAAAGTCGGGCCAACGTCCTGACTTTC	CASSIRPQSRANVLTF
once	TRBV5-6	TRBD1	TRBJ2-7	TGTGCCAGCAGCGCAACCGGGACAGGGCGAGGCGAGCAGTACTTC	CASSATGTGRGEQYF
few	TRBV10-3	TRBD2	TRBJ2-3	TGTGCCATCAGTGGGGGACTAGCGGGCCGCACAGATACGCAGTATTTT	CAISGGLAGRTDTQYF
.	TRBV5-8	.	TRBJ1-5	TGTGCCAGCAGCTACCTGCCTGATAGCAATCAGCCCCAGCATTTT	CASSYLPDSNQPQHF
.	TRBV2	.	TRBJ1-6	TGTGCCAGCACCCCTACTGTTGATCGAAGTTCACCCCTCCACTTT	CASTPTVDRSSPLHF
.	TRBV4-1	.	TRBJ2-5	TGCGCCAGCAGCCAAGCCCCCTTCAGGGGAGTGGGCCAAGAGACCCAGTACTTC	CASSQAPFRGVGQETQYF
few	TRBV6-5	.	TRBJ2-1	TGTGCCAGCATGGCTAGGCGGGGCAATGAGCAGTTCTTC	CASMARRGNEQFF
.	TRBV19	TRBD1	TRBJ1-3	TGTGCCAGTACGCCCGGGACAGGGGTATCTGGAAACACCATATATTTT	CASTPGTGVSGNTIYF
.	TRBV2	TRBD1	TRBJ1-1	TGTGCCAGCAGCCAGGACAGGGTCACTGAAGCTTTCTTT	CASSQDRVTEAFF
.	TRBV27	.	TRBJ2-1	TGTGCCAGCAAAAATCCGGGACTCCAGGACAATGAGCAGTTCTTC	CASKNPGLQDNEQFF
.	TRBV5-1	.	TRBJ2-1	TGCGCCAGCAGCTTGGCGTTGGTGGTGGGGGGCACCTACAATGAGCAGTTCTTC	CASSLALVVGGTYNEQFF
.	TRBV19	TRBD1	TRBJ2-4	TGTGCCAGTAGTACCCCGGGACAGGGCAAAAACATTCAGTACTTC	CASSTPGQGKNIQYF
.	TRBV13	.	TRBJ2-2	TGTGCCAGCAGCCCTACGGGATTTAGGGGGGAGCTGTTTTTT	CASSPTGFRGELFF
.	TRBV19	.	TRBJ1-6	TGTGCCAGCGGGAGGCAGGGGCTTTCCAATTCACCCCTCCACTTT	CASGRQGLSNSPLHF
.	TRBV9	.	TRBJ1-1	TGTGCCAGCACCCGCGGGGACGGCACTGAAGCTTTCTTT	CASTRGDGTEAFF
.	TRBV6-1	.	TRBJ2-4	TGTGCCAGCAGTGACCCCCTTGGGACGAATCTAGCCAAAAACATTCAGTACTTC	CASSDPLGTNLAKNIQYF
.	TRBV10-2	.	TRBJ2-7	TGCGCCAGCAGTGAGTCCGGATTCCCCTACGAGCAGTACTTC	CASSESGFPYEQYF
.	TRBV28	.	TRBJ1-1	TGTGCCAGCAGTGCCGGGGACATTGGGAACACTGAAGCTTTCTTT	CASSAGDIGNTEAFF
.	TRBV6-5	.	TRBJ2-3	TGTGCCAGCAGTTACGAGGGAACAGATACGCAGTATTTT	CASSYEGTDTQYF
few	TRBV7-8	.	TRBJ1-2	TGTGCCAGCAGCTACGGGCAGGGTGGTGGCTACACCTTC	CASSYGQGGGYTF
few	TRBV19	.	TRBJ1-2	TGTGCCAGTAGTATTATGGTCCAGGGGAAAAGCTACACCTTC	CASSIMVQGKSYTF
.	TRBV25-1	TRBD1	TRBJ1-2	TGTGCCAGCAGTGCGACTACCCAGGGGGCCAGGGATCTTGGCTACACCTTC	CASSATTQGARDLGYTF
.	TRBV5-6	TRBD1	TRBJ1-1	TGTGCCAGCAGCCGGGGACAGGGAAGGACTGAAGCTTTCTTT	CASSRGQGRTEAFF
.	TRBV6-1	.	TRBJ1-2	TGTGCCAGCAGTGGCTCGGGGAGACAGGAGAACTATGGCTACACCTTC	CASSGSGRQENYGYTF
.	TRBV6-1	TRBD1	TRBJ2-7	TGTGCCAGCAGTGAAGCGCCTTGGGGACAGGGGAACTACGAGCAGTACTTC	CASSEAPWGQGNYEQYF
.	TRBV6-1	.	TRBJ1-5	TGTGCCAGCAGTGAAGTAGGCGGTGCACTACATCAGCCCCAGCATTTT	CASSEVGGALHQPQHF
once	TRBV5-4	.	TRBJ1-3	TGTGCCAGCAGCTTGATGGGGGAGCTTTCTGGAAACACCATATATTTT	CASSLMGELSGNTIYF
.	TRBV7-2	TRBD2	TRBJ2-6	TGTGCCAGCAGCTTAGCCCTCGGGACTAGCGGGAGGGCCTCTGGGGCCAACGTCCTGACTTTC	CASSLALGTSGRASGANVLTF
few	TRBV7-9	.	TRBJ2-1	TGTGCCAGCAGCTCGAGGGTTGAGCAGTTCTTC	CASSSRVEQFF
.	TRBV19	.	TRBJ2-1	TGTGCCACCCTTAGCGCTAGCTCCTACAATGAGCAGTTCTTC	CATLSASSYNEQFF